This T cell receptor beta chain originates from a study of siplizumab effects on memory and regulatory T cells. Study-level results: Roughly 80-96% of proliferating clones (CD4+ or CD8+) could not be assigned a naive or memory phenotype. The study found that mappable alloreactive CD4+ clones averaged roughly 69% Treg-derived with siplizumab and 25% to 30% in controls.

Germline CDR1 and CDR2: SGHTA and FQGTGA. The CDR3 consists of 15 residues. V was cut by 1 base and J by 6 bases, with 16 bases left in between. Roughly 99,000 TCR templates underwent assay in each sample. TCRdb's copy holds only in-frame clones and misses some; the assay was immunoSEQ multiplex PCR. The profile shows about 100,000 clones, around 94% of them singletons. In this sample, this clone turned up a few times. Its antigen is undetermined. The sequencing sample was made of non-Treg CD4+ T cells sorted from blood. The chain joins TRBV7-3 to TRBJ2-7; D call uncertain. The receptor's source is a human donor in good health. CDR3 DNA: TGTGCCAGCAGCTTAATGGCTCGCCCCATTCGCGAGCAGTACTTC. Translating it yields CASSLMARPIREQYF.